Each of the 3 T cell receptor beta chains below was sequenced from the same sample in a study of blood T cell repertoires in COVID-19. Using immunoSEQ multiplex PCR, the repertoire was profiled, and TCRdb retains in-frame clones only, with some absent. The sample lists a few hundred thousand clones, 85% to 90% occurring once. Material for sequencing was peripheral blood. These receptors all come from a woman between 50 and 59 years old with COVID-19, enrolled during active disease.

The V gene is TRBV5-1, the J gene TRBJ2-7, with 12 positions matching TRBD2. V trimming: 0 bases; J trimming: 5 bases; junction bases outside the gene matches: 9. The germline gives CDR1 SGHRS, CDR2 YFSETQ. The CDR3 contains 17 residues. In DNA form, the CDR3 reads TGCGCCAGCAGCTTGGGACACTTACTAGCGGGAGGCGACGAGCAGTACTTC. As protein: CASSLGHLLAGGDEQYF.

This rearrangement joins TRBV6-5 to TRBJ1-1; tentatively, D is TRBD1 (6 bases). The CDR3 length is 12 residues. V gave up 6 bases and J gave up 5 bases, with 10 bases separating them. The germline V gene encodes CDR1 MNHEY and CDR2 SVGAGI. The CDR3 sequence is CASRFQGTEAFF. The CDR3 DNA reads TGTGCCAGCAGATTTCAGGGGACTGAAGCTTTCTTT.

There are a few counts of this clone. CDR3 coding DNA: TGTGCCGCGGGGGCCCGCAGACTAGTGAACACCGGGGAGCTGTTTTTT. It yields the protein CAAGARRLVNTGELFF. This sequence joins TRBV7-2 and TRBJ2-2, with D perhaps matching TRBD2 (7 bases). Trimming stripped 11 bases from V and 1 base from J, with 20 bases between. Germline V gene lookup returns CDR1 SGHTA and CDR2 FQGNSA. The CDR3 spans 16 residues.